The 12 T cell receptor beta chains below were found in one sample sequenced in a study of human T cells and chemical hapten exposure. TCRdb processed the RACE reads anew with MiXCR; each CDR3 protein has one entry. Among about 200,000 distinct CDR3 sequences, under 30% were seen once, and the ten largest hold 2.5%. The time point is: patch test 3, about 24 weeks after DPC sensitization. Treatment described: therapeutic diphenylcyclopropenone sensitization with weekly scalp DPC. The sequenced sample was whole blood, obtained in connection with sensitization to the hapten diphenylcyclopropenone (DPC). The receptors derive from a woman aged 40 to 55 with alopecia areata. Some clones in this sample may be carry-over from other donors' samples.

The chain employs TRBV10-3 and TRBJ2-1; 7 positions match TRBD2. The trim removed 9 bases at V and 8 bases at J, leaving 13 bases unmatched. In germline, CDR1 is ENHRY, CDR2 SYGVKD. The CDR3 extends over 14 amino acids. The CDR3 nucleotides read TGTGCCATGAGCGGGACTGGGAGTCTGGATGAGCAGTTCTTC. Protein: CAMSGTGSLDEQFF.

The chain carries TRBV6-4 and TRBJ2-2; 9 bases are a match to TRBD2. The CDR3 length is 16 residues. The V gene end was trimmed by 5 bases and the J gene end by 4 bases; junction bases not matched to a gene: 8. Germline CDR1 MRHNA, CDR2 SNTAGT. In DNA, the CDR3 is TGTGCCAGCAGTATTACGGGACTAGCTTCCACCGGGGAGCTGTTTTTT. The encoded protein is CASSITGLASTGELFF.

The chain has TRBV29-1 and TRBJ1-5; 8 positions agree with TRBD1. Germline V CDR1 and CDR2: SQVTM, ANQGSEA. This CDR3 is 15 amino acids long. Germline trimming cut 7 bases from V and 4 bases from J; bases unmatched to any gene: 12. The CDR3 nucleotides are TGCAGCGCATCAGACGGGACAGGCAGGAATCAGCCCCAGCATTTT. Translated, it gives CSASDGTGRNQPQHF.

This clonotype has only a few counts. The chain employs TRBV20-1 and TRBJ2-2; 9 bases map to TRBD1. The CDR3 runs 15 residues. CDR1 is DFQATT and CDR2 is SNEGSKA in the germline V gene (reference sequence). After removal of 3 bases from V and 4 bases from J, the junction contained 6 bases not matched to a gene. CDR3 nucleotides: TGCAGTGCTAGGTCACAGGGGGCTGTCACCGGGGAGCTGTTTTTT. Its protein product is CSARSQGAVTGELFF.

CDR3 in amino acids: CASRRSGTGADTQYF. The CDR3 region has the DNA TGTGCCAGCAGGAGATCCGGGACAGGGGCAGATACGCAGTATTTT. The chain is built from TRBV6-2 or TRBV6-3 and TRBJ2-3, with 10 positions matching TRBD1. Trimming took 6 bases from V and 4 from J; bases not matched to a gene: 7. The CDR3 runs to 15 residues. Per the germline V gene, CDR1 is MNHEY and CDR2 is SVGEGT.

The chain links TRBV20-1 to TRBJ2-2, with D unclear. Germline CDR1 is DFQATT and CDR2 is SNEGSKA (reference sequence). Trimming pared 0 bases from V and 3 bases from J, leaving 11 bases between. CDR3 size: 15 residues. Here the CDR3 reads CSARDPGMDTGELFF. Here the CDR3 DNA reads TGCAGTGCTAGAGATCCGGGCATGGACACCGGGGAGCTGTTTTTT.

The rearrangement links TRBV5-1 to TRBJ1-1; D is ambiguous. Trimming removed 0 bases from V and 2 bases from J, with 14 bases in between. Per the germline V gene, CDR1 is SGHRS and CDR2 is YFSETQ. CDR3 length equals 16 residues. CDR3 in DNA: TGCGCCAGCAGCTTGGACCCCAGCCGAATCAACACTGAAGCTTTCTTT. Amino acid sequence: CASSLDPSRINTEAFF. The variable domain in full, completed from reference TRBV5-1 and TRBJ1-1, reads KAGVTQTPRYLIKTRGQQVTLSCSPISGHRSVSWYQQTPGQGLQFLFEYFSETQRNKGNFPGRFSGRQFSNSRSEMNVSTLELGDSALYLCASSLDPSRINTEAFFGQGTRLTVV.

V is TRBV9 and J is TRBJ2-1; 8 bases agree with TRBD2. Germline V gives CDR1 SGDLS, CDR2 YYNGEE. This CDR3 region has 16 residues. The J segment lost 4 bases and the V segment lost 0 bases, leaving 6 bases of the junction unmatched. CDR3 DNA: TGTGCCAGCAGCGTAGCGGACACTAGCGGATACAATGAGCAGTTCTTC. It specifies CASSVADTSGYNEQFF.

This clonotype was observed a few times. This chain uses TRBV6-5 with TRBJ1-1; 7 bases agree with TRBD1. The CDR3 runs 15 residues. With 0 bases clipped from V and 3 bases from J, the junction kept 4 bases outside the gene matches. Germline V gene lookup returns CDR1 MNHEY and CDR2 SVGAGI. The CDR3 nucleotides are TGTGCCAGCAGTTACTCTTGGACAGGAGACACTGAAGCTTTCTTT. Protein sequence: CASSYSWTGDTEAFF.

This clonotype was counted a few times. V gene TRBV28 combines with J gene TRBJ1-2; a weak D match, TRBD1 (6 bases). Germline loops: CDR1 MDHEN, CDR2 SYDVKM. The CDR3 covers 14 residues. V lost 3 bases and J 3 bases, leaving 11 bases between the germline ends. CDR3 protein: CASSFGGADYGYTF. CDR3 bases: TGTGCCAGCAGTTTTGGGGGCGCAGACTATGGCTACACCTTC.

J is TRBJ2-1 and V is TRBV24-1; 9 bases are shared with TRBD2. Germline loops: CDR1 KGHDR, CDR2 SFDVKD. The ends lost 0 bases at V and 1 base at J; junction bases unmatched: 0. The CDR3 contains 16 residues. This CDR3 reads CATSDLTSGSYNEQFF. The CDR3 coding sequence is TGTGCCACCAGTGATTTGACTAGCGGGTCCTACAATGAGCAGTTCTTC.

This CDR3 reads CASSEGRTRNTQYF. As DNA, the CDR3 is TGTGCCAGCAGTGAAGGCCGAACCAGGAATACGCAGTATTTT. The chain carries TRBV6-1 and TRBJ2-3; D is ambiguous. The CDR3 runs 14 residues. CDR1 and CDR2 from the germline V gene are MNHNS and SASEGT. With 1 base removed from V and 7 bases from J, the gap between germline ends came to 12 bases.